This TCR beta chain is from a study of blood T cell repertoires in COVID-19. Method: immunoSEQ multiplex PCR; TCRdb's copy keeps in-frame clones and lacks some. The sample lists around 340,000 clones; 86% were seen once. From germline, CDR1 is LGHDT and CDR2 YNNKEL (reference sequence). The CDR3 is 15 residues long. With V trimmed by 5 bases and J by 0 bases, 5 bases remained unmatched. The sequence came from a woman aged 60-75 years with COVID-19, enrolled during active disease. Sequences were obtained from peripheral blood. This sequence joins TRBV3-1 (or the pseudogene TRBV3-2) and TRBJ2-7, with 9 bases that match TRBD1. This CDR3 is CASSFTGGNSYEQYF. CDR3 sequence (DNA): TGTGCCAGCAGCTTTACAGGGGGCAACTCCTACGAGCAGTACTTC.